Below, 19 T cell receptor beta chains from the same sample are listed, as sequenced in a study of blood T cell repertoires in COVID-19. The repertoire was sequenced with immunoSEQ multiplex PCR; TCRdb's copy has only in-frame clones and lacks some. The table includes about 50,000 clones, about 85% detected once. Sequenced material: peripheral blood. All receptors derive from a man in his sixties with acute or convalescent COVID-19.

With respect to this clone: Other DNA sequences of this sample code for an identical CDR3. CDR3 sequence (DNA): TGTGCCAGCAGCTTACTGGGTCGGGGAACTGAAGCTTTCTTT. Protein sequence: CASSLLGRGTEAFF. The chain couples TRBV7-2 to TRBJ1-1; the D is unclear. CDR3 length: 14 residues. V shed 2 bases and J shed 5 bases, with 12 bases lying between them. Per the germline V gene, CDR1 is SGHTA and CDR2 is FQGNSA.

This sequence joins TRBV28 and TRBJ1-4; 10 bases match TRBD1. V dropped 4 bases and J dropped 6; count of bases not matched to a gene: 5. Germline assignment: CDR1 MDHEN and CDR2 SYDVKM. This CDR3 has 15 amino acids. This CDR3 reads CASSYPGTGDEKLFF. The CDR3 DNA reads TGTGCCAGCAGTTACCCCGGGACAGGGGATGAAAAACTGTTTTTT.

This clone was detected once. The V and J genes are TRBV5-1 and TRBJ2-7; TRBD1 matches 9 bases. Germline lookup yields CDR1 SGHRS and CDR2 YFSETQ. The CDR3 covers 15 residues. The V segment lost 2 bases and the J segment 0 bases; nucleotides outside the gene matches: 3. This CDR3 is CASSFWTGVSYEQYF. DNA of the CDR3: TGCGCCAGCAGCTTTTGGACAGGGGTCTCCTACGAGCAGTACTTC.

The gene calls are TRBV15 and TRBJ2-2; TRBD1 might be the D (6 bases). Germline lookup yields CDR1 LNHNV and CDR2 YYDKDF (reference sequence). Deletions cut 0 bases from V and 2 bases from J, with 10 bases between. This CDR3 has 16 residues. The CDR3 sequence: CATSRDLGHNTGELFF. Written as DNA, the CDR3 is TGTGCCACCAGCAGAGATTTGGGACATAACACCGGGGAGCTGTTTTTT.

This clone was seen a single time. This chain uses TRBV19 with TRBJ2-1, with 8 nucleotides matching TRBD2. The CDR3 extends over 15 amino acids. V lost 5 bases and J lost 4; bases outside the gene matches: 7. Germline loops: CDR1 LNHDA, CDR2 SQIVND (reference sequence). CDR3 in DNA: TGTGCCAGTAGTGCTACGGGAGGGGGGTACAATGAGCAGTTCTTC. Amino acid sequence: CASSATGGGYNEQFF.

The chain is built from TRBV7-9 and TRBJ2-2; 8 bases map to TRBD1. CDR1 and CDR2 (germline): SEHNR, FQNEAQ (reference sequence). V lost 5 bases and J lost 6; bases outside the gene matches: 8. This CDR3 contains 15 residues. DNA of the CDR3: TGTGCCAGCAGCCTTAGACAGGGGAGTGCCGGGGAGCTGTTTTTT. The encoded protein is CASSLRQGSAGELFF.

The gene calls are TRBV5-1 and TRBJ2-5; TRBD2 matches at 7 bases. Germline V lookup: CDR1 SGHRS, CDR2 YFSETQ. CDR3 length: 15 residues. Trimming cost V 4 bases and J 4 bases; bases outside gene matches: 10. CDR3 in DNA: TGCGCCAGCAGCAGCGCGGGAGCTGGGAGAGAGACCCAGTACTTC. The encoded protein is CASSSAGAGRETQYF.

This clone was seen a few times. The CDR3 sequence is CATRVTGGPEAFF. The DNA for the CDR3 is TGTGCCACCAGGGTCACAGGGGGCCCTGAAGCTTTCTTT. The chain links TRBV24-1 to TRBJ1-1; 9 positions agree with TRBD1. Germline V lookup: CDR1 KGHDR, CDR2 SFDVKD. This CDR3 is 13 amino acids long. After removal of 7 bases from V and 6 bases from J, the junction contained 5 bases not matched to a gene.

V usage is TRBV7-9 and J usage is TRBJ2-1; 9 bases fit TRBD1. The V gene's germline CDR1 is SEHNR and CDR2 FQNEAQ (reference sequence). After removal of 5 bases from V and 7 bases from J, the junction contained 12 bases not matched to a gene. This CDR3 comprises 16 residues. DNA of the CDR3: TGTGCCAGCAGCCGGGGGATGAACAGGGGGCATAATGAGCAGTTCTTC. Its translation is CASSRGMNRGHNEQFF.

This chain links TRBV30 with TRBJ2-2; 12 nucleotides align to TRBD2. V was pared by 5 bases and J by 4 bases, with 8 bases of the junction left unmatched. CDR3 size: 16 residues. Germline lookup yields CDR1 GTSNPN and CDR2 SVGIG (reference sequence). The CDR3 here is CAWEGLAGSSTGELFF. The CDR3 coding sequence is TGTGCCTGGGAGGGACTAGCGGGTAGTTCCACCGGGGAGCTGTTTTTT. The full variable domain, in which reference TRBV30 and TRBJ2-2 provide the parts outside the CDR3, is SQTIHQWPATLVQPVGSPLSLECTVEGTSNPNLYWYRQAAGRGLQLLFYSVGIGQISSEVPQNLSASRPQDRQFILSSKKLLLSDSGFYLCAWEGLAGSSTGELFFGEGSRLTVL.

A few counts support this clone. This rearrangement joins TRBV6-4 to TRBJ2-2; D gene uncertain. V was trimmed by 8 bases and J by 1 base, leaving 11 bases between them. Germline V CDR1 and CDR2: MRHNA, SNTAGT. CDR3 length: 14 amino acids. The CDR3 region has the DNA TGTGCCAGCTCTAGACTCTTGAACACCGGGGAGCTGTTTTTT. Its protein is CASSRLLNTGELFF.

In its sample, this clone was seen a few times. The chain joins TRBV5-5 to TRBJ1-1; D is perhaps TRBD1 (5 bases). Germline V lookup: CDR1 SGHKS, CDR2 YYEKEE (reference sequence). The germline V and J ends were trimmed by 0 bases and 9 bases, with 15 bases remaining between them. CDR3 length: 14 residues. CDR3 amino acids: CASSLEGSRGKAFF. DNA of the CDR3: TGTGCCAGCAGCTTGGAGGGGAGTCGGGGGAAAGCTTTCTTT.

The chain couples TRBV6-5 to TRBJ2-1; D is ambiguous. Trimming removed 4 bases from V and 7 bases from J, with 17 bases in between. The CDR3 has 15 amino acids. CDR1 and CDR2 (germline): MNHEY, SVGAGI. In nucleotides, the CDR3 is TGTGCCAGCAGTTTCGTGCTAGTTGATACGAATGAGCAGTTCTTC. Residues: CASSFVLVDTNEQFF.

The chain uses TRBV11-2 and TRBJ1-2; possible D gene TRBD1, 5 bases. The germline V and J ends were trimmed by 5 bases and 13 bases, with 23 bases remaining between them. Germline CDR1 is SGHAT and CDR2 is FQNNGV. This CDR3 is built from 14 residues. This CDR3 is CASSPGSQGALVTF. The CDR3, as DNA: TGTGCCAGCAGCCCCGGATCTCAGGGCGCGTTAGTCACCTTC.

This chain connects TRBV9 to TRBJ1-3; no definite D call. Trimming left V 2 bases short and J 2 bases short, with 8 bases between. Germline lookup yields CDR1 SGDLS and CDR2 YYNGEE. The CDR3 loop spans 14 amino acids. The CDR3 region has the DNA TGTGCCAGCAGCGTTAAAGGAGCTGGAAACACCATATATTTT. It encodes CASSVKGAGNTIYF.

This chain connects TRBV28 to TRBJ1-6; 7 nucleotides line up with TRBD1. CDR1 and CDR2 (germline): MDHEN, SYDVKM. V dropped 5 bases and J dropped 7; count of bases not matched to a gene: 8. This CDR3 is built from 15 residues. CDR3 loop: CASSPTGSRNSPLHF. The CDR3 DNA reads TGTGCCAGCAGTCCGACAGGGTCGAGGAATTCACCCCTCCACTTT.

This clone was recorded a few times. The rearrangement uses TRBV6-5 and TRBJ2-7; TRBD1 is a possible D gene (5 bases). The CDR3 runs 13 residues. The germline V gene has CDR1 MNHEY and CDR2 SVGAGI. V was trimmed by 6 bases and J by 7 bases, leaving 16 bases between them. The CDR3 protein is CASSWTDQGEQYF. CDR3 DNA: TGTGCCAGCAGCTGGACGGACCAGGGAGAGCAGTACTTC.

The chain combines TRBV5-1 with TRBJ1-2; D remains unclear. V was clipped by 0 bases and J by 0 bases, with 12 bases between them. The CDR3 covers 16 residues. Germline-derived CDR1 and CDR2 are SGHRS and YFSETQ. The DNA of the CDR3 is TGCGCCAGCAGCTTGGGGTCGAGGCTCCCTAACTATGGCTACACCTTC. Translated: CASSLGSRLPNYGYTF.

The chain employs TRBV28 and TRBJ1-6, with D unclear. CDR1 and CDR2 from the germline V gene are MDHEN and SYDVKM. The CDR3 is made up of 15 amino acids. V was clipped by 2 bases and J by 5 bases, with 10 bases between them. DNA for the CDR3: TGTGCCAGCAGTTTAGGAGCGGAGAATAATTCACCCCTCCACTTT. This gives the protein CASSLGAENNSPLHF.